A single sample gave rise to the 5 T cell receptor beta chains below, sequenced in a study of regulatory T cells in long-lasting Graves disease (dated by TCRdb to the early 2020s). What this sample's time point label stands for: persistent/refractory GD, antithyroid drugs over 5 years with positive TRAb. For both TCR sequencing and RNA sequencing, RNA was extracted from PBMCs using TRIzol. The library was built by means of multiplex PCR. This sample was sequenced with an Illumina HiSeq 4000. iRepertoire HTBI primers and Arm-PCR amplification of CDR3 regions were used to construct TCR beta libraries. TCRdb passed the public sequencing reads through fastp at Q25 and MiXCR, retaining productive beta sequences. Here each entry gathers all rows of one CDR3 protein and keeps the most common genes and DNA. For this sample the table gives approximately 690,000 distinct CDR3 sequences, of which approximately 29% were detected only once. About 40% of the sample comes from the top ten.

The specimen comprised peripheral blood mononuclear cells (PBMCs), sampled when the disease was refractory, from a patient treated with antithyroid drugs. The receptor set was obtained from a female donor with Graves disease.

This clonotype appeared a few times. The chain couples TRBV2 to TRBJ2-2; maybe TRBD1 (5 bases). Trimming stripped 5 bases from V and 6 bases from J, with 16 bases between. The CDR3 spans 15 residues. Germline values: CDR1 SNHLY, CDR2 FYNNEI. Here the CDR3 DNA reads TGTGCCAGCAGTTCCAAGGGTGCAGGGTCCGGGGAGCTGTTTTTT. This translates into CASSSKGAGSGELFF. The entire variable domain, with the rest obtained from reference TRBV2 and TRBJ2-2, is as follows: EPEVTQTPSHQVTQMGQEVILRCVPISNHLYFYWYRQILGQKVEFLVSFYNNEISEKSEIFDDQFSVERPDGSNFTLKIRSTKLEDSAMYFCASSSKGAGSGELFFGEGSRLTVL.

The V call is TRBV15, the J call TRBJ1-4; D is unclear. Deletions cut 2 bases from V and 7 bases from J, with 8 bases between. This CDR3 contains 13 residues. CDR1 is LNHNV, CDR2 YYDKDF, per germline (reference sequence). The CDR3, as DNA: TGTGCCACCAGCAGACAGGAAGGTGAAAAACTGTTTTTT. Its protein product is CATSRQEGEKLFF.

This chain links TRBV20-1 with TRBJ1-1; TRBD1 might be the D (6 bases). The germline gives CDR1 DFQATT, CDR2 SNEGSKA (reference sequence). V was trimmed by 5 bases and J by 0 bases, leaving 10 bases between them. CDR3 size: 13 residues. DNA of the CDR3: TGCAGTGCTGCCGGGACAATGAACACTGAAGCTTTCTTT. Amino acid sequence: CSAAGTMNTEAFF.

This clonotype was observed at least ten times. The chain combines TRBV11-2 with TRBJ2-5, with 9 bases identical to TRBD2. V shed 3 bases and J 2 bases; nucleotides not matched to a gene: 1. This CDR3 is 14 amino acids long. The germline gives CDR1 SGHAT, CDR2 FQNNGV. The CDR3 sequence is CASSFLAGQETQYF. The CDR3, as DNA: TGTGCCAGCAGCTTCCTAGCGGGACAAGAGACCCAGTACTTC.

J is TRBJ2-1 and V is TRBV12-3 or TRBV12-4; D is uncertain. CDR3 length equals 12 residues. Deletions cut 3 bases from V and 8 bases from J, with 8 bases between. The CDR3 spells CASSLGDHEQFF. DNA of the CDR3: TGTGCCAGCAGTTTGGGTGACCATGAGCAGTTCTTC.